These T cell receptor beta chains were read from a single sample in a study of CD8 T cells in Susac syndrome. MiXCR, applied by TCRdb to the immunoSEQ multiplex PCR reads, yields one record per CDR3 protein. The sample lists around 170,000 distinct CDR3 sequences, approximately 96% occurring once. The sample taken for sequencing was CD4+ T cells from PBMCs. All receptors derive from a human donor with Susac syndrome. The CDR3 runs from the conserved cysteine through the conserved F or W. Clone size is not always given. Where it is, it says once, few, many or a class for expanded clones.

TRBJ2-6,.,TRBV29-1,18,CSVQPRGDRYSGANVLTF
TRBJ2-7,.,TRBV30,13,CAWSRRKSYEQYF
TRBJ1-2,.,TRBV4-1,14,CASSQEEGNYGYTF
TRBJ1-1,.,TRBV5-1,16,CASSHLAEVRNTEAFF
TRBJ2-2,.,TRBV12-3/TRBV12-4,14,CASRKQGLTGELFF
TRBJ2-1,.,TRBV9,16,CASSVGPGQSTNEQFF
TRBJ2-7,.,TRBV18,14,CATNVGGGLYEQYF
TRBJ2-7,.,TRBV12-3/TRBV12-4,16,CASSPPLGGEAGEQYF
TRBJ2-5,.,TRBV30,14,CAWRGGTSGETQYF
TRBJ2-6,.,TRBV4-3,17,CASSRGQGDSGANVLTF
TRBJ2-3,once,TRBV9,16,CASSPQGFVGTDTQYF
TRBJ2-3,once,TRBV7-3,16,CASSLRGGIGTDTQYF
TRBJ2-2,.,TRBV20-1,14,CSAPRQGNTGELFF
TRBJ2-3,.,TRBV20-1,13,CSAGMVGTDTQYF
TRBJ2-1,.,TRBV7-2,16,CASSLDGASPYNEQFF
TRBJ2-3,once,TRBV18,13,CASSPEVTDTQYF
TRBJ2-1,.,TRBV30,15,CAWGGDWRGNNEQFF
TRBJ2-7,.,TRBV11-1,14,CASSLAGNLYEQYF
TRBJ1-1,.,TRBV20-1,16,CSASLQGGAVKDEAFF
TRBJ2-2,once,TRBV7-2,15,CASSLDRRTTGELFF
TRBJ2-3,.,TRBV29-1,13,CSVDGRSGDTQYF
TRBJ1-5,.,TRBV12-3/TRBV12-4,14,CASSTTGGWQPQHF
TRBJ2-5,.,TRBV20-1,17,CSHRRPGLAGGRETQYF
TRBJ2-5,.,TRBV30,14,CAWSSDRGQETQYF
TRBJ1-6,.,TRBV6-5,15,CASRPTGAPNSPLHF
TRBJ2-2,.,TRBV2,15,CASSGRQANTGELFF
TRBJ2-3,.,TRBV21-1,16,CASTPGTSGDTDTQYF
TRBJ2-3,.,TRBV29-1,14,CSGDRGSGTDTQYF
TRBJ2-2,once,TRBV30,14,CAWKDYRTRGELFF
TRBJ1-2,.,TRBV24-1,12,CATSDDAYGYTF
TRBJ2-5,.,TRBV27,17,CASSWGTSRIMHETQYF
TRBJ2-3,.,TRBV20-1,15,CSASSRQGIRDTQYF
TRBJ1-1,.,TRBV19,11,CASSIAHEAFF
TRBJ2-1,.,TRBV19,15,CASSWAGKIYNEQFF
TRBJ1-1,.,TRBV5-6,14,CASSLQGAGTEAFF
TRBJ2-1,.,TRBV30,14,CAWSVGGGYNEQFF
TRBJ2-2,.,TRBV20-1,15,CSARELDRDTGELFF
TRBJ1-6,.,TRBV20-1,16,CSAPSGQGTYNSPLHF
TRBJ2-1,.,TRBV5-1,12,CASSRPGDEQFF
TRBJ2-7,.,TRBV18,13,CASSSGTSVEQYF
TRBJ2-7,.,TRBV6-1,13,CASRDRDPYEQYF
TRBJ1-4,.,TRBV25-1,15,CASSGDRRTNEKLFF
TRBJ2-7,.,TRBV18,14,CASSPGRGLVEQYF
TRBJ2-2,once,TRBV3-1,14,CASSHDLNTGELFF
TRBJ2-7,.,TRBV6-2/TRBV6-3,12,CAISGHLYEQYF